Presented here are 4 T cell receptor beta chains from one specimen sequenced in a study of T-cell reconstitution after alpha-beta-depleted transplantation in children. Unique molecular identifiers were incorporated into the prepared TCRbeta library. TCRdb itself ran the PCR reads through MiXCR, one entry per CDR3 protein. The data hold roughly 670,000 distinct CDR3 sequences, with under 15% observed a single time. The sample here was PBMCs, taken before TCRalphabeta/CD19-depleted stem cell transplant. The receptors were sampled from a girl aged 2-10 years with congenital amegakaryocytic thrombocytopenia, due to receive a stem cell transplant.

This clonotype came up many times. The rearrangement joins TRBV10-3 to TRBJ2-2, with unresolved D. This CDR3 contains 15 residues. Germline CDR1 is ENHRY and CDR2 is SYGVKD. Deletions cut 5 bases from V and 0 bases from J, with 10 bases between. DNA of the CDR3: TGTGCCATCAGTAACCCTCACTCGAACACCGGGGAGCTGTTTTTT. It translates to CAISNPHSNTGELFF.

This clonotype has more than one count but fewer than ten. V is TRBV20-1 and J is TRBJ1-2; no clear D gene. Germline V CDR1 and CDR2: DFQATT, SNEGSKA (reference sequence). V was shortened by 1 base and J by 8 bases, with 8 bases between the two germline ends. The CDR3 contains 11 residues. In DNA, the CDR3 is TGCAGTGCTAGAGTGACTCGAGGCTACACCTTC. Its protein is CSARVTRGYTF.

The CDR3 nucleotides read TGTGCCAGCAGTGAAGACCAGGCAGATACGCAGTATTTT. Translating gives CASSEDQADTQYF. The chain has TRBV2 and TRBJ2-3; D is undetermined. The germline V gene has CDR1 SNHLY and CDR2 FYNNEI. The CDR3 spans 13 residues. Trimming removed 1 base at V and 4 bases at J, with 6 bases between.

The gene calls are TRBV2 and TRBJ2-5, with a possible D match to TRBD2 (5 bases). V gave up 6 bases and J gave up 2 bases, with 13 bases separating them. The CDR3 length is 14 residues. Germline CDR1 reads SNHLY; CDR2 reads FYNNEI. CDR3 sequence (DNA): TGTGCCAGCAGCGAACTGACTATGCAAGAGACCCAGTACTTC. It specifies CASSELTMQETQYF.